Listed here are 24 T cell receptor beta chains from one sample, sequenced in a study of T cells in Graves' hyperthyroidism and ophthalmopathy (dated by TCRdb to the late 2010s). Library preparation employed multiplex PCR. The instrument was an Illumina HiSeq 2000. TCR beta CDR3 regions were amplified from RNA transcripts. For the first round of RT-PCR on the TCR CDR3, the HTBI primer set was used together with the Qiagen OneStep RT-PCR kit. In-frame beta chains were kept once TCRdb had trimmed the public reads at Q25 with fastp and called clones with MiXCR. A single entry per CDR3 protein holds the most common genes and DNA from its merged rows. The sample contains some 530,000 distinct CDR3 sequences, less than 25% of them found a single time. The ten largest clones add up to around 50% of the sample. Sequencing used blood. The receptor set was obtained from a woman in her 70s with Graves' ophthalmopathy.

The V gene is TRBV6-1, the J gene TRBJ1-2; no reliable D call. This CDR3 contains 13 residues. Germline assignment: CDR1 MNHNS and CDR2 SASEGT. Deletions cut 7 bases from V and 6 bases from J, with 15 bases between. The CDR3 nucleotides are TGTGCCAGCACCCGAGGAAGGGAAAATGGCTACACCTTC. Its translation: CASTRGRENGYTF.

This clonotype came up many times. The chain recombines TRBV7-2 with TRBJ2-5; D is possibly TRBD1 (6 bases). The V gene lost 5 bases and the J gene lost 2 bases, with 15 bases spanning the gap. The CDR3 runs to 15 residues. Germline assignment: CDR1 SGHTA and CDR2 FQGNSA. CDR3 in amino acids: CASSTRPGDQETQYF. The CDR3 DNA reads TGTGCCAGCAGCACTAGACCAGGGGATCAAGAGACCCAGTACTTC.

At least ten counts were recorded for this clonotype. The genes are TRBV11-2 and TRBJ2-7, with D possibly being TRBD2 (6 bases). The CDR3 is made up of 14 amino acids. Looked up from germline, CDR1 is SGHAT and CDR2 is FQNNGV. The V gene lost 5 bases and the J gene lost 2 bases, with 13 bases spanning the gap. The DNA of the CDR3 is TGTGCCAGCAGCCCCCATAGCGGAACCTACGAGCAGTACTTC. It is translated as CASSPHSGTYEQYF.

This clonotype was found many times. This sequence joins TRBV6-4 and TRBJ1-1; D remains ambiguous. This CDR3 has 11 amino acids. Trimming cost V 7 bases and J 1 base, with 4 bases left between them. Germline V gene sequence: CDR1 MRHNA, CDR2 SNTAGT. The CDR3 reads CASMKNTEAFF. In DNA form, the CDR3 reads TGTGCCAGCATGAAGAACACTGAAGCTTTCTTT.

This chain connects TRBV7-9 to TRBJ1-1, with D maybe TRBD1 (6 bases). V shed 5 bases and J shed 1 base, with 14 bases lying between them. CDR1 and CDR2 (germline): SEHNR, FQNEAQ (reference sequence). The CDR3 totals 15 residues. The CDR3 DNA is TGTGCCAGCAGCCAAGTGGGGGCTAAGAACACTGAAGCTTTCTTT. It encodes CASSQVGAKNTEAFF.

The sample holds many counts of this clonotype. The chain has TRBV12-3 or TRBV12-4 and TRBJ1-2; perhaps TRBD1 as D (5 bases). The CDR3 totals 14 residues. Trimming took 3 bases from V and 5 from J, leaving 13 bases between them. CDR3 sequence: CASSFDIGGYGYTF. The CDR3 region has the DNA TGTGCCAGCAGTTTTGACATCGGGGGTTATGGCTACACCTTC.

The chain joins TRBV6-2 or TRBV6-3 to TRBJ2-7; 10 bases are a match to TRBD1. CDR3 length equals 15 residues. Trimming took 2 bases from V and 6 from J; bases not matched to a gene: 7. CDR1 and CDR2 from the germline V gene are MNHEY and SVGEGT. CDR3 residues: CASSYRQGAGGEQYF. As DNA, the CDR3 is TGTGCCAGCAGTTACAGACAGGGGGCAGGGGGCGAGCAGTACTTC.

V is TRBV6-2 or TRBV6-3 and J is TRBJ1-1, with a weak D call TRBD1 (6 bases). The ends were cut back, 4 bases at V and 6 bases at J, with 15 bases in the middle. CDR1 MNHEY and CDR2 SVGEGT come from the germline V gene. This CDR3 is built from 14 residues. DNA of the CDR3: TGTGCCAGCAGTTGGAGGCTAGGGGGGGCTGAAGCTTTCTTT. It is translated as CASSWRLGGAEAFF.

The chain couples TRBV30 to TRBJ1-1; no definite D call. CDR1 is GTSNPN and CDR2 is SVGIG in the germline V gene (reference sequence). CDR3 length equals 12 residues. V lost 0 bases, J lost 7 bases, and 9 bases lay in between. The CDR3 spells CAWSVTSGEAFF. The CDR3 coding sequence is TGTGCCTGGAGTGTGACATCCGGTGAAGCTTTCTTT.

In its sample, this clonotype was seen a few times. V and J are TRBV7-9 and TRBJ1-5, with 7 bases that match TRBD1. The CDR3 is 15 amino acids. Germline trimming cut 5 bases from V and 2 bases from J; bases unmatched to any gene: 6. Germline V CDR1 and CDR2: SEHNR, FQNEAQ (reference sequence). The CDR3 sequence is CASSPIGQGNQPQHF. For the CDR3, the DNA is TGTGCCAGCAGCCCAATTGGACAGGGCAATCAGCCCCAGCATTTT.

The V call is TRBV5-6, the J call TRBJ1-1, with D unclear. Germline CDR1 and CDR2: SGHDT and YYEEEE. CDR3 length: 13 amino acids. Trimming removed 0 bases from V and 8 bases from J, with 11 bases in between. In DNA form, the CDR3 reads TGTGCCAGCAGCTTGGGGCTGAGCTCGGAAGCTTTCTTT. Translated, it gives CASSLGLSSEAFF.

This clonotype was observed a handful of times. V and J are TRBV27 and TRBJ2-2; D might be TRBD1 (5 bases). From germline, CDR1 is MNHEY and CDR2 SMNVEV (reference sequence). This CDR3 is built from 14 residues. V gave up 5 bases and J gave up 13 bases, with 20 bases separating them. CDR3 in amino acids: CASSQTERGTRLFF. The CDR3 DNA reads TGTGCCAGCAGTCAGACAGAAAGGGGTACGCGGCTGTTTTTT.

This clonotype was seen more than once but under ten times. J is TRBJ2-7 and V is TRBV7-9; 7 bases fit TRBD1. The V gene's germline CDR1 is SEHNR and CDR2 FQNEAQ (reference sequence). The CDR3 spans 14 residues. V shed 2 bases and J 5 bases; nucleotides not matched to a gene: 6. Here the CDR3 reads CASSLSGGWNEQYF. For the CDR3, the DNA is TGTGCCAGCAGCTTATCAGGGGGTTGGAACGAGCAGTACTTC. Full variable domain (missing parts from reference TRBV7-9 and TRBJ2-7): DTGVSQNPRHKITKRGQNVTFRCDPISEHNRLYWYRQTLGQGPEFLTYFQNEAQLEKSRLLSDRFSAERPKGSFSTLEIQRTEQGDSAMYLCASSLSGGWNEQYFGPGTRLTVT.

The rearrangement links TRBV20-1 to TRBJ1-2; a weak D match, TRBD1 (5 bases). This CDR3 spans 13 amino acids. Trimming took off 1 base at V and 4 bases at J, with 10 bases between the two ends. Germline values: CDR1 DFQATT, CDR2 SNEGSKA (reference sequence). CDR3 in DNA: TGCAGTGCTAGAGGGGACCGAATCTATGGCTACACCTTC. Amino acids: CSARGDRIYGYTF.

There are many counts of this clonotype. DNA for the CDR3: TGTGCCAGCAGTCCGACGCGGGCCAACTATGGCTACACCTTC. Its translation is CASSPTRANYGYTF. This sequence joins TRBV6-1 and TRBJ1-2; the D is unclear. V lost 5 bases to trimming and J lost 2 bases, with 12 bases between them. Germline V CDR1 and CDR2: MNHNS, SASEGT. The CDR3 consists of 14 residues.

This sequence joins TRBV27 and TRBJ2-1; D not certain. The V and J ends lost 5 bases and 10 bases respectively, with 12 bases between them. The CDR3 contains 12 residues. Germline V gene sequence: CDR1 MNHEY, CDR2 SMNVEV (reference sequence). The CDR3 DNA is TGTGCCAGCAGTACCCCGAGAAGGGAGCAGTTCTTC. This gives the protein CASSTPRREQFF.

The rearrangement uses TRBV6-1 and TRBJ2-2; TRBD2 aligns across 8 bases. Germline lookup yields CDR1 MNHNS and CDR2 SASEGT. Germline trimming cut 7 bases from V and 2 bases from J; bases unmatched to any gene: 6. This CDR3 comprises 15 residues. DNA for the CDR3: TGTGCCAGCAAGTTGGGGACTAGTAACACCGGGGAGCTGTTTTTT. Protein product: CASKLGTSNTGELFF.

This clonotype was found once. A read error may be the cause here, since a much bigger clone is one base away. V and J are TRBV14 and TRBJ2-7; D is unresolved. Trimming took off 5 bases at V and 3 bases at J, with 5 bases between the two ends. The CDR3 extends over 11 amino acids. Germline CDR1 and CDR2: SGHDN and FVKESK. The CDR3 region has the DNA TGTGCCAGCAGCATTCACTACGAGCAGTACTTC. Translated, it gives CASSIHYEQYF.

The CDR3 bases are TGTGCCAGCAGTCCCTCATCCGGGACAGAAGAGACCCAGTACTTC. Translated: CASSPSSGTEETQYF. The chain employs TRBV6-4 and TRBJ2-5; 7 bases fit TRBD1. Germline CDR1 MRHNA, CDR2 SNTAGT. Unmatched junction bases numbered 9, after V lost 5 bases and J lost 3 bases. The CDR3 covers 15 residues.

Ten or more counts support this clonotype. This chain links TRBV28 with TRBJ1-1; D remains ambiguous. The germline V gene encodes CDR1 MDHEN and CDR2 SYDVKM. V gave up 8 bases and J gave up 1 base, with 11 bases separating them. The CDR3 is 13 amino acids. The CDR3 region is CASAFRQNTEAFF. The DNA of the CDR3 is TGTGCCAGCGCCTTCCGCCAGAACACTGAAGCTTTCTTT.

The chain combines TRBV10-3 with TRBJ1-1; TRBD1 is a possible D gene (6 bases). Per germline, CDR1 ENHRY and CDR2 SYGVKD. Trimming removed 4 bases from V and 5 bases from J, with 11 bases in between. The CDR3 has 13 amino acids. CDR3 loop: CAISAGGQTEAFF. CDR3 nucleotide sequence: TGTGCCATCAGTGCGGGGGGGCAAACTGAAGCTTTCTTT.

The rearrangement joins TRBV11-2 to TRBJ2-7, with TRBD1 identical over 10 bases. The CDR3 sequence is 14 residues long. Losses at the gene ends were 0 bases for V and 12 bases for J; bases not matched to a gene: 8. CDR1 SGHAT and CDR2 FQNNGV come from the germline V gene. In nucleotides, the CDR3 is TGTGCCAGCAGCTTAGATCATATTGACAGGGGGCTGTACTTC. The encoded protein is CASSLDHIDRGLYF.

This chain joins TRBV18 and TRBJ2-1; 9 nucleotides align to TRBD2. With 0 bases clipped from V and 6 bases from J, the junction kept 12 bases outside the gene matches. The CDR3 extends over 18 amino acids. Germline CDR1 reads KGHSH; CDR2 reads LQKENI. CDR3 sequence reads: CASSPPGLAGELGNEQFF. CDR3 nucleotides: TGTGCCAGCTCACCACCGGGGTTAGCGGGAGAACTTGGCAATGAGCAGTTCTTC.

This clonotype was seen more than once but under ten times. V usage is TRBV5-1 and J usage is TRBJ2-5, with a tentative D call TRBD2 (6 bases). CDR1 SGHRS and CDR2 YFSETQ come from the germline V gene. The V end was cut by 7 bases, the J end by 2 bases, with 12 bases between. The CDR3 is 13 residues long. The CDR3 protein is CASGGANQETQYF. The CDR3 DNA is TGCGCCAGCGGCGGGGCGAATCAAGAGACCCAGTACTTC.